What follows are 30 T cell receptor beta chains derived from one specimen sequenced in a study of neoadjuvant anti-PD-1 for oral cavity cancer. Assay used: immunoSEQ multiplex PCR; TCRdb lists only in-frame clones, some missing. Of 7,500 to 8,000 clones listed, 65% to 80% are singletons. Time point denoted: after neoadjuvant nivolumab, at surgical resection. The source was PBMCs, collected after nivolumab (anti-PD-1) treatment. The receptor set was obtained from a person between 35 and 79 years old with oral cavity squamous cell carcinoma.

This chain links TRBV11-3 with TRBJ2-3; 11 positions agree with TRBD2. This CDR3 comprises 17 residues. CDR1 and CDR2 from the germline V gene are SGHNT and YENEEA. After removal of 5 bases from V and 6 bases from J, the junction contained 13 bases not matched to a gene. The chain's CDR3 is CASSKSRLAGHGDTQYF. The DNA for the CDR3 is TGTGCCAGCAGCAAGTCCCGACTAGCGGGGCATGGGGATACGCAGTATTTT.

The chain employs TRBV5-1 and TRBJ2-3; possibly TRBD2 for D (6 bases). Trimming removed 4 bases from V and 4 bases from J, with 19 bases in between. Germline V gene lookup returns CDR1 SGHRS and CDR2 YFSETQ. The CDR3 runs to 16 residues. The CDR3 protein is CASSPSGTPRADTQYF. As DNA, the CDR3 is TGCGCCAGCAGCCCGTCCGGGACTCCTAGGGCAGATACGCAGTATTTT.

The chain joins TRBV6-5 to TRBJ1-1; D unclear. Germline assignment: CDR1 MNHEY and CDR2 SVGAGI. CDR3 length: 11 amino acids. V was clipped by 2 bases and J by 12 bases, with 10 bases between them. CDR3 in DNA: TGTGCCAGCAGTTACGGGGTTTTAACTTTCTTT. Amino acids: CASSYGVLTFF.

The chain links TRBV9 to TRBJ1-2; D remains ambiguous. This CDR3 contains 14 residues. The V end was cut by 1 base, the J end by 2 bases, with 9 bases between. From germline, CDR1 is SGDLS and CDR2 YYNGEE. The CDR3 nucleotides are TGTGCCAGCAGCGTATCCCCGGACAACTATGGCTACACCTTC. It codes for CASSVSPDNYGYTF.

The chain has TRBV7-8 and TRBJ2-2; D uncertain. The CDR3 is 15 amino acids. V was clipped by 6 bases and J by 0 bases, with 11 bases between them. The V gene's germline CDR1 is SGHVS and CDR2 FQNEAQ. The CDR3 DNA reads as TGTGCCAGCAGACGAAAGGGTTCGAACACCGGGGAGCTGTTTTTT. Its protein is CASRRKGSNTGELFF.

This clone is classed as medium-sized (0.01 to 0.1%). CDR3 amino acids: CASSAGINQPQHF. CDR3 coding DNA: TGTGCCAGCAGCGCCGGGATCAATCAGCCCCAGCATTTT. The J gene is TRBJ1-5, the V gene TRBV7-2; D remains ambiguous. With 5 bases removed from V and 3 bases from J, the gap between germline ends came to 8 bases. Germline assignment: CDR1 SGHTA and CDR2 FQGNSA. This CDR3 region has 13 residues.

The chain links TRBV7-9 to TRBJ2-6, with 7 bases identical to TRBD1. This CDR3 has 13 amino acids. The germline V gene encodes CDR1 SEHNR and CDR2 FQNEAQ (reference sequence). This CDR3 is CAQGDSGANVLTF. CDR3 coding DNA: TGTGCTCAGGGGGATTCTGGGGCCAACGTCCTGACTTTC.

The table lists this clone with a few counts. The rearrangement links TRBV6-1 to TRBJ2-1; D is tentatively TRBD1 or TRBD2 (5 bases each). The V gene lost 4 bases and the J gene lost 1 base, with 20 bases spanning the gap. CDR3 length equals 18 residues. Germline-derived CDR1 and CDR2 are MNHNS and SASEGT. The chain's CDR3 is CASSADRPGTVSYNEQFF. Written as DNA, the CDR3 is TGTGCCAGCAGTGCGGACCGACCCGGGACGGTATCCTACAATGAGCAGTTCTTC.

This chain joins TRBV4-2 and TRBJ1-2; D perhaps matches TRBD1 (5 bases). Between the trimmed V and J ends, which lost 0 bases and 4 bases, there was a span of 18 bases. The CDR3 has 17 residues. CDR1 and CDR2 (germline): LGHNA, YNFKEQ. The CDR3 here is CASSQEGYPGPPYGYTF. DNA of the CDR3: TGTGCCAGCAGCCAAGAGGGATACCCGGGACCACCCTATGGCTACACCTTC.

This chain uses TRBV5-1 with TRBJ2-7, with 7 bases matching TRBD1. This CDR3 is 15 amino acids long. Per germline, CDR1 SGHRS and CDR2 YFSETQ. V gave up 2 bases and J gave up 2 bases; unmatched junction bases: 7. Written as DNA, the CDR3 is TGCGCCAGCAGCTTCCTACCGACAGGGCCCTACGAGCAGTACTTC. Amino acids: CASSFLPTGPYEQYF.

This clone was counted between two and nine times. The chain employs TRBV11-2 and TRBJ1-6; D is unclear. The V gene lost 1 base and the J gene lost 5 bases, with 9 bases spanning the gap. Germline-derived CDR1 and CDR2 are SGHAT and FQNNGV. The CDR3 runs to 15 residues. The CDR3 DNA sequence: TGTGCCAGCAGCTTAGTGGGAGGGAATAATTCACCCCTCCACTTT. Its protein is CASSLVGGNNSPLHF.

This clone was seen a few times. Written as DNA, the CDR3 is TGCAGTGCTAGAGAGGACAGGGAGCAGTACTTC. Residues: CSAREDREQYF. V usage is TRBV20-1 and J usage is TRBJ2-7; 7 bases fit TRBD1. J was trimmed by 7 bases and V by 0 bases; bases with no gene match: 0. The germline CDR1 and CDR2 sequences are DFQATT and SNEGSKA (reference sequence). This CDR3 comprises 11 residues.

The J gene is TRBJ1-1, the V gene TRBV5-1; 7 bases line up with TRBD1. Germline values: CDR1 SGHRS, CDR2 YFSETQ. With V trimmed by 2 bases and J by 2 bases, 21 bases remained unmatched. CDR3 length equals 20 residues. The CDR3 is CASSFRPRGATPQLNTEAFF. The CDR3 DNA is TGCGCCAGCAGCTTTCGACCCAGGGGGGCGACCCCACAACTTAACACTGAAGCTTTCTTT.

V usage is TRBV6-5 and J usage is TRBJ1-2; perhaps TRBD1 as D (5 bases). V shed 0 bases and J shed 8 bases, with 13 bases lying between them. The CDR3 runs 14 residues. Germline values: CDR1 MNHEY, CDR2 SVGAGI. The CDR3 is CASSYSGRAEGYTF. CDR3 nucleotide sequence: TGTGCCAGCAGTTACTCGGGCAGGGCGGAAGGCTACACCTTC.

The J gene is TRBJ2-1, the V gene TRBV6-6; TRBD1 matches at 9 bases. The junction had 11 bases not matched to a gene; V was cut back by 10 bases and J by 7 bases. Germline V CDR1 and CDR2: MNHNY, SVGAGI (reference sequence). The CDR3 runs to 14 residues. CDR3: CATTPGQGTNEQFF. DNA of the CDR3: TGTGCCACCACGCCGGGACAGGGCACGAATGAGCAGTTCTTC.

The J gene is TRBJ2-1, the V gene TRBV7-6; 9 bases are a match to TRBD2. With V trimmed by 8 bases and J by 6 bases, 8 bases remained unmatched. Germline V gene data show CDR1 as SGHVS and CDR2 as FNYEAQ. CDR3 length: 14 residues. The CDR3 DNA sequence: TGTGCCAGCGGGGCGGCGGGGGGGTCCAATGAGCAGTTCTTC. This gives the protein CASGAAGGSNEQFF.

V usage is TRBV27 and J usage is TRBJ2-2; 10 bases are shared with TRBD2. Germline trimming cut 2 bases from V and 3 bases from J; bases unmatched to any gene: 6. Germline CDR1 reads MNHEY; CDR2 reads SMNVEV (reference sequence). The CDR3 has 17 amino acids. The CDR3 reads CASSLDSGGAYTGELFF. CDR3 DNA sequence: TGTGCCAGCAGTTTAGACAGCGGGGGGGCTTACACCGGGGAGCTGTTTTTT.

The CDR3 DNA sequence: TGTGCCAGCAGTTCCCAGAGCGGCTCCTACAATGAGCAGTTCTTC. Its protein product is CASSSQSGSYNEQFF. The chain links TRBV6-5 to TRBJ2-1, with D possibly TRBD2 on 5 matching bases. CDR3 length equals 15 residues. The germline CDR1 and CDR2 sequences are MNHEY and SVGAGI. Trimming cost V 4 bases and J 0 bases, with 10 bases left between them.

This clone came up once. The V call is TRBV11-2, the J call TRBJ1-2; tentative D call: TRBD1 (5 bases). Germline CDR1 SGHAT, CDR2 FQNNGV. Deletions cut 0 bases from V and 3 bases from J, with 11 bases between. The CDR3 contains 15 residues. The CDR3 DNA is TGTGCCAGCAGCTTAGAAGATACAGGACACTATGGCTACACCTTC. It codes for CASSLEDTGHYGYTF. Full variable domain (outside the CDR3, taken from reference TRBV11-2 and TRBJ1-2): EAGVAQSPRYKIIEKRQSVAFWCNPISGHATLYWYQQILGQGPKLLIQFQNNGVVDDSQLPKDRFSAERLKGVDSTLKIQPAKLEDSAVYLCASSLEDTGHYGYTFGSGTRLTVV.

CDR3 in DNA: TGTGCCAGTAGTCGGTCAGGGACCCTGAACACTGAAGCTTTCTTT. Its translation is CASSRSGTLNTEAFF. The chain links TRBV19 to TRBJ1-1, with D tentatively TRBD1 (5 bases). CDR3 length equals 15 residues. CDR1 is LNHDA and CDR2 is SQIVND in the germline V gene (reference sequence). Trimming shortened V by 5 bases and J by 0 bases, and 13 bases separated the two germline ends.

J is TRBJ1-1 and V is TRBV28; D gene uncertain. The CDR3 contains 14 residues. Trimming took 2 bases from V and 5 from J, leaving 12 bases between them. The V gene's germline CDR1 is MDHEN and CDR2 SYDVKM. The CDR3 loop reads CASSLVTAGTEAFF. DNA for the CDR3: TGTGCCAGCAGTTTAGTGACGGCGGGGACTGAAGCTTTCTTT.

The rearrangement uses TRBV27 and TRBJ1-3; D is perhaps TRBD1 (5 bases). Deletions cut 3 bases from V and 0 bases from J, with 6 bases between. There are 14 residues in the CDR3. Germline CDR1 is MNHEY and CDR2 is SMNVEV (reference sequence). The CDR3 sequence is CASSLGGSGNTIYF. CDR3 nucleotides: TGTGCCAGCAGTTTGGGGGGCTCTGGAAACACCATATATTTT.

The rearrangement joins TRBV7-2 to TRBJ1-2, with 9 bases matching TRBD1. Germline CDR1 and CDR2: SGHTA and FQGNSA. Losses at the gene ends were 5 bases for V and 3 bases for J; bases not matched to a gene: 7. The CDR3 has 15 residues. CDR3 sequence (DNA): TGTGCCAGCAGCAAGGACAGGGGCTTCGACTATGGCTACACCTTC. The encoded protein is CASSKDRGFDYGYTF.

The V and J genes are TRBV30 and TRBJ1-1; D not certain. Germline CDR1 reads GTSNPN; CDR2 reads SVGIG (reference sequence). The CDR3 runs to 14 residues. V lost 4 bases, J lost 2 bases, and 14 bases lay in between. The CDR3 region is CAWKYEHFNTEAFF. DNA for the CDR3: TGTGCCTGGAAATATGAACACTTTAACACTGAAGCTTTCTTT.

There are a few counts of this clone. The rearrangement uses TRBV7-9 and TRBJ1-2; 10 bases match TRBD1. The CDR3 is 16 amino acids. V gave up 7 bases and J gave up 4 bases; unmatched junction bases: 12. Germline V gene sequence: CDR1 SEHNR, CDR2 FQNEAQ (reference sequence). The DNA for the CDR3 is TGTGCCAGCACCCCCCTGGGACAGGGGATTCCCTATGGCTACACCTTC. Amino acid sequence: CASTPLGQGIPYGYTF.

The CDR3 here is CASKLYRDSKQPQHF. The CDR3 DNA reads as TGTGCCAGCAAATTATACCGGGACAGTAAACAGCCCCAGCATTTT. This chain connects TRBV7-2 to TRBJ1-5; 7 bases are a match to TRBD1. The CDR3 runs to 15 residues. Trimming at V came to 7 bases and at J to 7 bases, leaving 13 bases not matched to a gene. Germline CDR1 reads SGHTA; CDR2 reads FQGNSA. The variable domain in full, with the rest retrieved from reference TRBV7-2 and TRBJ1-5, is GAGVSQSPSNKVTEKGKDVELRCDPISGHTALYWYRQSLGQGLEFLIYFQGNSAPDKSGLPSDRFSAERTGGSVSTLTIQRTQQEDSAVYLCASKLYRDSKQPQHFGDGTRLSIL.

The chain has TRBV19 and TRBJ1-2; TRBD1 might be the D (6 bases). There are 14 residues in the CDR3. Looked up from germline, CDR1 is LNHDA and CDR2 is SQIVND (reference sequence). Trimming took off 5 bases at V and 0 bases at J, with 10 bases between the two ends. CDR3 amino acids: CASSVQGANYGYTF. The CDR3 bases are TGTGCCAGTAGTGTACAGGGAGCTAACTATGGCTACACCTTC.

V gene TRBV28 combines with J gene TRBJ2-3; D might be TRBD1 or TRBD2, each matching 6 bases. The CDR3 has 12 residues. Germline V gives CDR1 MDHEN, CDR2 SYDVKM. The germline V and J ends were trimmed by 7 bases and 9 bases, with 14 bases remaining between them. Here the CDR3 reads CASTTGRRTQYF. For the CDR3, the DNA is TGTGCCAGCACTACAGGGAGGCGCACGCAGTATTTT.

This chain connects TRBV7-2 to TRBJ2-1, with 10 bases aligning to TRBD1. The V and J ends lost 4 bases and 5 bases, in that order; junction bases with no gene match: 5. The CDR3 sequence is 15 residues long. Germline V gene sequence: CDR1 SGHTA, CDR2 FQGNSA. Here the CDR3 reads CASSSGTGANNEQFF. In DNA, the CDR3 is TGTGCCAGCAGCTCAGGGACAGGGGCGAACAATGAGCAGTTCTTC. Using reference TRBV7-2 and TRBJ2-1 for the parts outside the CDR3, the full variable domain is GAGVSQSPSNKVTEKGKDVELRCDPISGHTALYWYRQSLGQGLEFLIYFQGNSAPDKSGLPSDRFSAERTGGSVSTLTIQRTQQEDSAVYLCASSSGTGANNEQFFGPGTRLTVL.

The gene calls are TRBV6-5 and TRBJ1-2; a possible D gene is TRBD1 (5 bases). Germline CDR1 MNHEY, CDR2 SVGAGI. The CDR3 is 16 residues long. Trimming removed 2 bases at V and 3 bases at J, with 16 bases between. The CDR3 DNA is TGTGCCAGCAGTTACGGGGGATCCGGGGGGGACTATGGCTACACCTTC. This translates into CASSYGGSGGDYGYTF.